A selection of T cell receptor beta chains follows, all from one sample in a study of T-cell memory formation after mild COVID-19. TCRdb reanalysed the 5' RACE reads using MiXCR and keeps one entry per CDR3 protein. The repertoire has fewer than 450,000 distinct CDR3 sequences, roughly 21% of them found once; the top ten carry 12%. What was sequenced was PBMCs or a T cell subset sorted from them (not recorded which). The source of these receptors is an adult woman who had mild COVID-19 (a few samples of this study predate the infection). Cell type and time point are not known. Both conserved end residues are part of each CDR3. D genes are given only for firm matches. Size values are once, few and many counts, or a class for expanded clones, and some rows have none.

many,TRBJ2-3,TRBV7-3,NA,TGTGCCAGCAGCTTTGGAGACAGAAAGAACACAGATACGCAGTATTTT,CASSFGDRKNTDTQYF
many,TRBJ2-5,TRBV3-1,TRBD2,TGTGCCAGCAGCCAAGGGTTGCGGGGGGCCCAAGAGACCCAGTACTTC,CASSQGLRGAQETQYF
NA,TRBJ2-1,TRBV20-1,NA,TGCAGTGCTAGTCGCATGGGTCGTGCTGGTGAGCAGTTCTTC,CSASRMGRAGEQFF
NA,TRBJ2-3,TRBV7-2,TRBD2,TGTGCCAGCAGCCTCAAGCGGGGTAGCACAGATACGCAGTATTTT,CASSLKRGSTDTQYF
NA,TRBJ1-2,TRBV20-1,TRBD1,TGCAGTGCTAGAGATCTAGGGGGCAGGGGCTACACCTTC,CSARDLGGRGYTF
NA,TRBJ2-1,TRBV7-6,NA,TGTGCCAGCAGCGGAACAGGGCCCAGGGGAAATGAGCAGTTCTTC,CASSGTGPRGNEQFF
NA,TRBJ1-6,TRBV18,TRBD1,TGTGCCAGCTCACGGGACAGGGATCTTGTCCTCCACTTT,CASSRDRDLVLHF
NA,TRBJ2-3,TRBV6-5,NA,TGTGCCAGCACCCAGTGGGCCTCTAGCACAGATACGCAGTATTTT,CASTQWASSTDTQYF
few,TRBJ2-7,TRBV4-3,NA,TGCGCCAGCAGCCAAGATTCCCCAGGGGTGATCGACGAGCAGTACTTC,CASSQDSPGVIDEQYF
few,TRBJ2-1,TRBV20-1,NA,TGCAGTGCTAGACCGGGGAGCAGTTCCTACAATGAGCAGTTCTTC,CSARPGSSSYNEQFF
NA,TRBJ2-2,TRBV3-1,NA,TGTGCCAGCAGCCAAGGGACCCCCGGGGAGCTGTTTTTT,CASSQGTPGELFF
few,TRBJ1-2,TRBV12-3/TRBV12-4,NA,TGTGCCAGCTCCAACGGGGGGCTGTTAACCTTC,CASSNGGLLTF
few,TRBJ2-5,TRBV20-1,TRBD2,TGCAGTGCTAGGACTTCGGGGGTGTTTGCGGGAGGTGTCCAAGAGACCCAGTACTTC,CSARTSGVFAGGVQETQYF
NA,TRBJ1-1,TRBV7-2,TRBD1,TGTGCCAGCAGCTGGACAGGCACTGAAGCTTTCTTT,CASSWTGTEAFF
few,TRBJ2-1,TRBV6-2/TRBV6-3,NA,TGTGCCAGCAGTTATGGGATGTCCTACAATGAGCAGTTCTTC,CASSYGMSYNEQFF
few,TRBJ2-7,TRBV25-1,TRBD1,TGTGCCAGCAGTGAATACCGTACGACAGGGAGCCCGTCAGAGCAGTACTTC,CASSEYRTTGSPSEQYF
NA,TRBJ2-7,TRBV4-3,NA,TGCGCCAGCAGCCATGCCGGGTCTTACCACGAGCAGTACTTC,CASSHAGSYHEQYF
few,TRBJ2-7,TRBV5-4,NA,TGTGCCAGCAGCGCGGGACCGGTCGACGAGCAGTACTTC,CASSAGPVDEQYF
NA,TRBJ2-3,TRBV20-1,NA,TGCAGTGCTAGAGATAAGAGGAAAGATACGCAGTATTTT,CSARDKRKDTQYF
few,TRBJ2-4,TRBV6-1,NA,TGTGCCAGCAGCCAACTAGCTCTGGAGAAAAACATTCAGTACTTC,CASSQLALEKNIQYF
few,TRBJ1-1,TRBV5-1,NA,TGCGACAGCAGCTTTGAGGGCTTCGGGGGCAGGGAAGAAGCTTTCTTT,CDSSFEGFGGREEAFF
many,TRBJ2-1,TRBV5-1,NA,TGCGCCAGCAGCTCCCTCGGCGGAAACAATGAGCAGTTCTTC,CASSSLGGNNEQFF
NA,TRBJ2-7,TRBV9,NA,TGTGCCAGCAGTGGCCGTTCCGGGACCCTCTACGAGCAGTACTTC,CASSGRSGTLYEQYF
few,TRBJ1-6,TRBV6-1,NA,TGTGCCAGCAGCGCTGGAGAGGTCTATAATTCACCCCTCCACTTT,CASSAGEVYNSPLHF
few,TRBJ1-1,TRBV4-3,TRBD1,TGCGCCAGCAGCCAGGACAGGGGGAGGACTGAAGCTTTCTTT,CASSQDRGRTEAFF
few,TRBJ2-7,TRBV19,NA,TGTGCCAGTAGTATCCGGGCCATCTCCTCCTACGAGCAGTACTTC,CASSIRAISSYEQYF
NA,TRBJ2-7,TRBV7-9,NA,TGTGCCAGCACCGAAGGGATGGGCCCCGGGTACGAGCAGTACTTC,CASTEGMGPGYEQYF
few,TRBJ2-7,TRBV4-1,TRBD2,TGCGCCAGCAGCCAGGACCCAGCGGGGGGGTTACACGAGCAGTACTTC,CASSQDPAGGLHEQYF
few,TRBJ2-3,TRBV5-1,NA,TGCGCCACGGTCCAGGGGTATTTT,CATVQGYF
NA,TRBJ1-5,TRBV5-6,NA,TGTGCCAGCAGCTTGGGGCAGTACAGCCAGCATTTT,CASSLGQYSQHF
few,TRBJ2-7,TRBV20-1,NA,TGCAGTGCCATCCCCTGGAGGGACTCCTACGAGCAGTACTTC,CSAIPWRDSYEQYF
many,TRBJ2-3,TRBV7-7,NA,TGTGCTAGCAGCTTAGCCGAGGGAGATACGCAGTATTTT,CASSLAEGDTQYF
NA,TRBJ2-3,TRBV4-1,TRBD1,TGCGCCAGCAGCCAAATCGGACAGGGCAAGTCCGGAGATACGCAGTATTTT,CASSQIGQGKSGDTQYF
few,TRBJ2-1,TRBV29-1,NA,TGCAGCGTTGGAGACGCTGAGCAGTTCTTC,CSVGDAEQFF
few,TRBJ1-4,TRBV6-1,NA,TGTGCCAGCAGTGTCCCCACAGGGATGGAAGAAAAACTGTTTTTT,CASSVPTGMEEKLFF
NA,TRBJ1-1,TRBV18,NA,TGTGCCAGCTCACCACGGGAGAGGAGTGAAGCTTTCTTT,CASSPRERSEAFF